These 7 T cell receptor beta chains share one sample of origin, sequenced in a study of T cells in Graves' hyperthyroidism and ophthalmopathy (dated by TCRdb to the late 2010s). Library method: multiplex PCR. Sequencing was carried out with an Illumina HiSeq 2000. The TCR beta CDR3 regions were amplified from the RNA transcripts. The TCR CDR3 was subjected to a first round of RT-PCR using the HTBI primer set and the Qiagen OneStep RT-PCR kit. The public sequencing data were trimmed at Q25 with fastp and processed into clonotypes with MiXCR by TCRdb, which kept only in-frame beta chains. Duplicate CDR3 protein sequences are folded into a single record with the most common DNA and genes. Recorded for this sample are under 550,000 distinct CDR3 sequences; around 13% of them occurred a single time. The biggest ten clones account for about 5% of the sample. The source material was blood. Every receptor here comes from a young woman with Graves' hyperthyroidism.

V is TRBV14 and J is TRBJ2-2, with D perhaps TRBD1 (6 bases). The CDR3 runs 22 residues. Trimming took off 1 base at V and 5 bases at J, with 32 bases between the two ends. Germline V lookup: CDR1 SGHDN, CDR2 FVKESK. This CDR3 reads CASSQGIWDKFPRYPWTGELFF. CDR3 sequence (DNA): TGTGCCAGCAGCCAAGGGATCTGGGACAAGTTCCCCCGATACCCATGGACCGGGGAGCTGTTTTTT.

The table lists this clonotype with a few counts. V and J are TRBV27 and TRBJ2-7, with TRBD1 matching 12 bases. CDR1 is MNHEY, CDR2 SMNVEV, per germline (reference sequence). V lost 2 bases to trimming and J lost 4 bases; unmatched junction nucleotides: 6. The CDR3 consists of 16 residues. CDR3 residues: CASSLPPGQGAYEQYF. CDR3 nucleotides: TGTGCCAGCAGTTTACCGCCGGGACAGGGGGCATACGAGCAGTACTTC.

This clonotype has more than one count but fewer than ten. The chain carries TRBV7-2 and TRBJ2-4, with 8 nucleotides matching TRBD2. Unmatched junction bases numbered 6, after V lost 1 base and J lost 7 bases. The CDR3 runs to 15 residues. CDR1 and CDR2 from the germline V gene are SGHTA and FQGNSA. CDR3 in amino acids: CASSLDSGRGNIQYF. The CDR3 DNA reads TGTGCCAGCAGCTTAGACAGCGGGAGAGGGAACATTCAGTACTTC.

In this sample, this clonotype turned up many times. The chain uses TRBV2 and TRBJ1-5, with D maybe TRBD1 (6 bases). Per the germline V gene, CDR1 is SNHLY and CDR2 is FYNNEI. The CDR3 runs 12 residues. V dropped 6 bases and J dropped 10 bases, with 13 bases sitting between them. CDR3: CASRVIQGPQHF. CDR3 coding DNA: TGTGCCAGCAGGGTCATACAGGGCCCCCAGCATTTT. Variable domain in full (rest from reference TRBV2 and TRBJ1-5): EPEVTQTPSHQVTQMGQEVILRCVPISNHLYFYWYRQILGQKVEFLVSFYNNEISEKSEIFDDQFSVERPDGSNFTLKIRSTKLEDSAMYFCASRVIQGPQHFGDGTRLSIL.

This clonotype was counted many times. CDR3 sequence (DNA): TGTGCCAGCAGCCGCCTACCGACAGGGAGCACAGATACGCAGTATTTT. This encodes CASSRLPTGSTDTQYF. V usage is TRBV11-2 and J usage is TRBJ2-3; TRBD1 matches 7 bases. J lost 0 bases, V lost 5 bases, and 8 bases had no gene match. Germline values: CDR1 SGHAT, CDR2 FQNNGV. The CDR3 consists of 16 residues.

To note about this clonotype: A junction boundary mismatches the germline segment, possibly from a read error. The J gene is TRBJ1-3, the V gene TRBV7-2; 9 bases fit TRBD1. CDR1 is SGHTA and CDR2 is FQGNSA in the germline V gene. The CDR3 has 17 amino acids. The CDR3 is CVSSRKTGGVVGNTIYF. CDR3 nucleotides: TGTGTCAGCAGCAGAAAAACAGGGGGCGTTGTTGGAAACACCATATATTTT.

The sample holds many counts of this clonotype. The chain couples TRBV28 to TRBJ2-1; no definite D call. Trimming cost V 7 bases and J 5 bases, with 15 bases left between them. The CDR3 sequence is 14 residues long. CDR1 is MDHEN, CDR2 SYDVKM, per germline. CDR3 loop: CASINSPNDNEQFF. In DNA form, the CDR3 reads TGTGCCAGCATCAACTCTCCCAACGACAATGAGCAGTTCTTC.